Listed below are T cell receptor beta chains from one sample, sequenced in a study of blood T cell repertoires in COVID-19. Assay: immunoSEQ multiplex PCR; the TCRdb copy retains only in-frame clones and omits some. The profile covers 55,000 to 75,000 clones, with around 85% appearing a single time and approximately 28% taken by the ten largest. Specimen: peripheral blood. These receptors were taken from a man between 65 and 85 years old with acute or convalescent COVID-19. CDR3s leave out the opening cysteine and the closing phenylalanine or tryptophan. The D gene is left open where the match is weak.

D gene: TRBD2
CDR3 length: 14
J gene: TRBJ2-5
V gene: TRBV5-1
CDR3 protein: ASMKGAGGARETQY

D gene: NA
CDR3 length: 12
J gene: TRBJ2-1
V gene: TRBV5-1
CDR3 protein: ASSLGSRDNEQF

D gene: TRBD1
CDR3 length: 11
J gene: TRBJ1-1
V gene: TRBV5-6
CDR3 protein: ASSSGGRTEAF

D gene: NA
CDR3 length: 11
J gene: TRBJ1-1
V gene: TRBV12-3/TRBV12-4
CDR3 protein: ASSSTGHTEAF

D gene: TRBD1
CDR3 length: 14
J gene: TRBJ2-1
V gene: TRBV6-5
CDR3 protein: ASSYSGTGLYNEQF

D gene: NA
CDR3 length: 12
J gene: TRBJ2-7
V gene: TRBV6-5
CDR3 protein: ASSYSRGLGRQY

D gene: NA
CDR3 length: 13
J gene: TRBJ1-2
V gene: TRBV29-1
CDR3 protein: SVGVSLGLNYGYT

D gene: TRBD1
CDR3 length: 12
J gene: TRBJ1-1
V gene: TRBV6-5
CDR3 protein: ASRKGGSHTEAF

D gene: NA
CDR3 length: 12
J gene: TRBJ1-4
V gene: TRBV6-5
CDR3 protein: ASRIEATNEKLF

D gene: TRBD1
CDR3 length: 12
J gene: TRBJ1-5
V gene: TRBV29-1
CDR3 protein: SVQGQGGNQPQH

D gene: TRBD1
CDR3 length: 15
J gene: TRBJ1-4
V gene: TRBV4-1
CDR3 protein: ASSQDATYRGDEKLF

D gene: TRBD1
CDR3 length: 12
J gene: TRBJ2-1
V gene: TRBV6-5
CDR3 protein: ASRPGTGGNEQF

D gene: NA
CDR3 length: 11
J gene: TRBJ1-1
V gene: TRBV18
CDR3 protein: ASSQTVNTEAF

D gene: NA
CDR3 length: 13
J gene: TRBJ2-7
V gene: TRBV4-3
CDR3 protein: ASSQDGGTYYEQY

D gene: NA
CDR3 length: 11
J gene: TRBJ2-5
V gene: TRBV9
CDR3 protein: ASSAGLLETQY

D gene: NA
CDR3 length: 12
J gene: TRBJ1-2
V gene: TRBV4-1
CDR3 protein: ASSQEVTEILYT

D gene: NA
CDR3 length: 12
J gene: TRBJ1-1
V gene: TRBV6-6
CDR3 protein: ASSSQGGNTEAF

D gene: TRBD1
CDR3 length: 13
J gene: TRBJ1-4
V gene: TRBV6-5
CDR3 protein: ASRGTEGSGEKLF

D gene: NA
CDR3 length: 9
J gene: TRBJ2-1
V gene: TRBV9
CDR3 protein: ASSRQDEQF

D gene: TRBD2
CDR3 length: 13
J gene: TRBJ2-2
V gene: TRBV9
CDR3 protein: ASRESGSNTGELF

D gene: TRBD1
CDR3 length: 15
J gene: TRBJ2-2
V gene: TRBV24-1
CDR3 protein: ATSDFGTGPDTGELF

D gene: TRBD1
CDR3 length: 14
J gene: TRBJ1-5
V gene: TRBV5-1
CDR3 protein: ASSLTVSGGGQPQH

D gene: NA
CDR3 length: 11
J gene: TRBJ2-2
V gene: TRBV19
CDR3 protein: ASTMGGTGELF

D gene: NA
CDR3 length: 13
J gene: TRBJ1-5
V gene: TRBV6-1
CDR3 protein: ASSEGRGSNQPQH

D gene: TRBD1
CDR3 length: 12
J gene: TRBJ1-1
V gene: TRBV28
CDR3 protein: ASSLGQENTEAF

D gene: NA
CDR3 length: 13
J gene: TRBJ1-1
V gene: TRBV14
CDR3 protein: ASSPQTGKNTEAF

D gene: NA
CDR3 length: 11
J gene: TRBJ2-1
V gene: TRBV5-1
CDR3 protein: ASSSGTHNEQF

D gene: NA
CDR3 length: 14
J gene: TRBJ1-3
V gene: TRBV25-1
CDR3 protein: ASSEFGGGVGNTIY

D gene: TRBD1
CDR3 length: 14
J gene: TRBJ2-7
V gene: TRBV11-1
CDR3 protein: ASSNGMTGVTYEQY

D gene: TRBD1
CDR3 length: 11
J gene: TRBJ2-7
V gene: TRBV19
CDR3 protein: ASSGTGVAEQY

D gene: NA
CDR3 length: 11
J gene: TRBJ1-1
V gene: TRBV5-1
CDR3 protein: ASSSERRGEAF

D gene: TRBD2
CDR3 length: 13
J gene: TRBJ2-7
V gene: TRBV15
CDR3 protein: ATSRAAGRPYEQY

D gene: NA
CDR3 length: 11
J gene: TRBJ1-4
V gene: TRBV19
CDR3 protein: ASSVQFNEKLF

D gene: TRBD1
CDR3 length: 12
J gene: TRBJ2-7
V gene: TRBV7-3
CDR3 protein: ASSLDRAGSEQY

D gene: TRBD2
CDR3 length: 15
J gene: TRBJ2-1
V gene: TRBV7-2
CDR3 protein: ASSLEGRTSFSYEQF

D gene: NA
CDR3 length: 10
J gene: TRBJ2-5
V gene: TRBV30
CDR3 protein: AWSGQQETQY

D gene: TRBD2
CDR3 length: 18
J gene: TRBJ2-1
V gene: TRBV18
CDR3 protein: ASSPPGLAGESSSYNEQF

D gene: TRBD2
CDR3 length: 12
J gene: TRBJ2-3
V gene: TRBV19
CDR3 protein: ASSMTSGTDTQY

D gene: NA
CDR3 length: 13
J gene: TRBJ1-4
V gene: TRBV7-2
CDR3 protein: ASSGRSRGSGKLF

D gene: TRBD2
CDR3 length: 12
J gene: TRBJ2-1
V gene: TRBV5-1
CDR3 protein: ASSTTSGNYEQF

D gene: TRBD1
CDR3 length: 9
J gene: TRBJ1-1
V gene: TRBV30
CDR3 protein: ASFDRVEAF

D gene: NA
CDR3 length: 13
J gene: TRBJ1-1
V gene: TRBV5-1
CDR3 protein: ASSSNTGIGTEAF

D gene: TRBD2
CDR3 length: 15
J gene: TRBJ2-3
V gene: TRBV9
CDR3 protein: ASSSRGDSGRKDTQY